The 8 T cell receptor beta chains reported below all come from one sample, sequenced in a study of CD8 T cells in ankylosing spondylitis. TCRdb called the 5' RACE reads again in MiXCR, with one record for every CDR3 protein. The data show hundreds of thousands of distinct CDR3 sequences, with 10% seen just once and 21% held by the top ten. The sequencing sample was made of blood, either unsorted or a sorted T cell fraction (not recorded which). The receptor set was obtained from a male donor with ankylosing spondylitis or in good health (not recorded which).

Many counts were recorded for this clonotype. This rearrangement joins TRBV5-1 to TRBJ2-3, with 8 bases that match TRBD2. V shed 4 bases, J shed 2 bases, and the junction held 15 bases outside the gene matches. CDR3 length equals 18 residues. Germline values: CDR1 SGHRS, CDR2 YFSETQ. The CDR3 sequence is CASSLYPLTGGFTDTQYF. In DNA, the CDR3 is TGCGCCAGCAGCCTATACCCCCTAACGGGGGGGTTCACAGATACGCAGTATTTT.

This clonotype was seen only a few times. V and J are TRBV12-3 or TRBV12-4 and TRBJ2-1; 12 nucleotides match TRBD1. The CDR3 has 15 residues. J lost 7 bases, V lost 6 bases, and 7 bases had no gene match. The chain's CDR3 is CASRVGQGARNEQFF. CDR3 sequence (DNA): TGTGCCAGCAGAGTGGGACAGGGGGCTAGGAATGAGCAGTTCTTC.

This clonotype was recorded a few times. This sequence joins TRBV20-1 and TRBJ1-6; 7 bases agree with TRBD1. The length of the CDR3 is 15 residues. Looked up from germline, CDR1 is DFQATT and CDR2 is SNEGSKA (reference sequence). The V segment lost 6 bases and the J segment 7 bases; nucleotides outside the gene matches: 12. For the CDR3, the DNA is TGCAGTGCAACGACAGGGCCATTCCCAAATTCACCCCTCCACTTT. It translates to CSATTGPFPNSPLHF.

This chain links TRBV14 with TRBJ2-2; no clear D. Germline V gives CDR1 SGHDN, CDR2 FVKESK. The CDR3 is 14 amino acids. Between the trimmed V and J ends, which lost 3 bases and 5 bases, there was a span of 10 bases. The CDR3 DNA reads TGTGCCAGCAGCCAGGCCAGGCAGACCGGGGAGCTGTTTTTT. Translated, it gives CASSQARQTGELFF.

This clonotype has a count of ten or more. The chain combines TRBV6-5 with TRBJ2-5; TRBD2 matches 9 bases. This CDR3 has 12 residues. V was pared by 11 bases and J by 4 bases, with 5 bases of the junction left unmatched. The germline gives CDR1 MNHEY, CDR2 SVGAGI. The CDR3 region is CAAKTSGETQYF. CDR3 nucleotides: TGTGCCGCAAAGACTAGCGGAGAGACCCAGTACTTC.

At least ten counts were recorded for this clonotype. The CDR3 region has the DNA TGCGCCAGCAGCTTATCGGGACAGGGAGGTGATACGCAGTATTTT. Protein: CASSLSGQGGDTQYF. The gene calls are TRBV5-1 and TRBJ2-3; 9 positions agree with TRBD1. Germline V gene sequence: CDR1 SGHRS, CDR2 YFSETQ. The CDR3 length is 15 residues. After removal of 2 bases from V and 6 bases from J, the junction contained 7 bases not matched to a gene.

The V call is TRBV20-1, the J call TRBJ2-5; TRBD2 aligns across 9 bases. The CDR3 covers 18 residues. CDR1 and CDR2 from the germline V gene are DFQATT and SNEGSKA (reference sequence). V shed 0 bases and J 5 bases; nucleotides not matched to a gene: 16. CDR3 sequence (DNA): TGCAGTGCTAGAGATCTCATCGGGATAGCGGGGGACGGTGAGACCCAGTACTTC. Translating gives CSARDLIGIAGDGETQYF.

The sample holds a few counts of this clonotype. The chain has TRBV5-1 and TRBJ2-5; 8 bases agree with TRBD2. CDR1 SGHRS and CDR2 YFSETQ come from the germline V gene. The CDR3 length is 15 residues. With V trimmed by 0 bases and J by 5 bases, 6 bases remained unmatched. In nucleotides, the CDR3 is TGCGCCAGCAGCTTGGCCGGGGGGGTATCGGAGACCCAGTACTTC. This encodes CASSLAGGVSETQYF.